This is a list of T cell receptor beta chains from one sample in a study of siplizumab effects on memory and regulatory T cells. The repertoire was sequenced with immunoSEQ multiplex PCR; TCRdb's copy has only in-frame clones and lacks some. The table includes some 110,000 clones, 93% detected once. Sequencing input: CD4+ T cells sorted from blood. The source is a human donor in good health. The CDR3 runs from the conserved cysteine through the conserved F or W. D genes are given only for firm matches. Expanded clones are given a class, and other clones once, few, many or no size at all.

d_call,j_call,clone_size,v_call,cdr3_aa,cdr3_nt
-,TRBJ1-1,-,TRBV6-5,CASRQGATEAFF,TGTGCCAGCAGGCAAGGAGCCACTGAAGCTTTCTTT
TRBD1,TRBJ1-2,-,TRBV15,CATSRELQGAYGYTF,TGTGCCACCAGCAGAGAACTTCAGGGGGCCTATGGCTACACCTTC
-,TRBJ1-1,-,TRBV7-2,CASSFRPGGEELCF,TGTGCCAGCAGCTTCCGTCCGGGGGGAGAGGAACTTTGCTTT
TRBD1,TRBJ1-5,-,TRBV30,CAWSGGQGQPQHF,TGTGCCTGGAGTGGGGGACAGGGGCAGCCCCAGCATTTT
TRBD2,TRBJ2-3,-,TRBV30,CAWSRGLAGRTDTQYF,TGTGCCTGGAGTCGGGGACTAGCGGGACGCACAGATACGCAGTATTTT
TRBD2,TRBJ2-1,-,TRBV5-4,CASSLGSRSLAGTNEQFF,TGTGCCAGCAGCTTGGGTTCTCGGTCCCTAGCGGGAACAAATGAGCAGTTCTTC
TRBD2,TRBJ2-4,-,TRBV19,CASSIVGGGAVNIQYF,TGTGCCAGTAGTATTGTCGGCGGGGGGGCGGTAAACATTCAGTACTTC
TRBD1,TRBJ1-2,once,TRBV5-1,CASSLGQGGFYGYTF,TGCGCCAGCAGCCTTGGACAGGGGGGGTTCTATGGCTACACCTTC
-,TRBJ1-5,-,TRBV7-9,CASSEGLSNQPQHF,TGTGCCAGCAGCGAGGGCCTTAGCAATCAGCCCCAGCATTTT
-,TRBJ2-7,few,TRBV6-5,CASSYNNGHSYEQYF,TGTGCCAGCAGTTACAACAACGGGCACTCCTACGAGCAGTACTTC
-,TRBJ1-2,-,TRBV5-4,CASSLDTNGYTF,TGTGCCAGCAGCTTAGATACTAATGGCTACACCTTC
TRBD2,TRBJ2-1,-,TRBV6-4,CATSMTSGSLSEQFF,TGTGCCACTAGCATGACTAGCGGGAGTCTAAGTGAGCAGTTCTTC
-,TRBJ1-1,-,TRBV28,CASSFRGTEAFF,TGTGCCAGCAGTTTTCGAGGGACTGAAGCTTTCTTT
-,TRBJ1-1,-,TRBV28,CASSLAGRYEAFF,TGTGCCAGCAGTTTAGCGGGACGATATGAAGCTTTCTTT
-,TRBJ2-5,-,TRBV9,CASSVEDRQETQYF,TGTGCCAGCAGCGTAGAGGACAGACAAGAGACCCAGTACTTC
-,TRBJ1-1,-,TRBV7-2,CASSTQRRAGEAFF,TGTGCCAGCAGCACCCAAAGACGGGCGGGAGAAGCTTTCTTT
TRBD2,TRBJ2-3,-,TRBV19,CASSISGSADTQYF,TGTGCCAGTAGTATCAGCGGGAGCGCAGATACGCAGTATTTT
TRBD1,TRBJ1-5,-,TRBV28,CASSYARGLGNQPQHF,TGTGCCAGCAGTTACGCCAGGGGGTTGGGCAATCAGCCCCAGCATTTT
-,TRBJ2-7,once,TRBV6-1,CASGRGAAYEQYF,TGTGCCAGCGGACGGGGGGCTGCATACGAGCAGTACTTC
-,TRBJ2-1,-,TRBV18,CASSRQDNEQFF,TGTGCCAGCTCACGGCAGGACAATGAGCAGTTCTTC
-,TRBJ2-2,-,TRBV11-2,CASSPRPNTGELFF,TGTGCCAGCAGCCCGCGCCCGAACACCGGGGAGCTGTTTTTT
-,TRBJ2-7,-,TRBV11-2,CASSLEASSYEQYF,TGTGCCAGCAGCTTAGAGGCATCCTCCTACGAGCAGTACTTC
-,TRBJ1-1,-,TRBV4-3,CASSQVGGRNTEAFF,TGCGCCAGCAGCCAAGTGGGGGGCAGAAACACTGAAGCTTTCTTT
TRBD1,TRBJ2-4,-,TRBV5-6,CASSFQQGQAGHAKNIQYF,TGTGCCAGCAGCTTCCAACAGGGACAGGCGGGACATGCCAAAAACATTCAGTACTTC
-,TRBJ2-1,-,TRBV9,CASSSGTNSPNEQFF,TGTGCCAGCAGCTCCGGGACAAATTCCCCCAATGAGCAGTTCTTC
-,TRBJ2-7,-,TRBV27,CASRTRTGPYEQYF,TGTGCCAGCAGGACCCGTACAGGGCCCTACGAGCAGTACTTC
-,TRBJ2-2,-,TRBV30,CAWSTGVPGELFF,TGTGCCTGGAGTACGGGGGTTCCCGGGGAGCTGTTTTTT
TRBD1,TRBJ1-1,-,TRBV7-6,CASSPRQGGEAFF,TGTGCCAGCAGCCCCCGACAGGGGGGTGAAGCTTTCTTT
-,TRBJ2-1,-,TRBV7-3,CASSPKGGGVEQFF,TGTGCCAGCAGCCCGAAGGGGGGAGGGGTTGAGCAGTTCTTC
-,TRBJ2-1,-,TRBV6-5,CASSRLVGEQFF,TGTGCCAGCAGCAGACTAGTCGGCGAGCAGTTCTTC
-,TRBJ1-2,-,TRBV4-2,CASSQYDGAQANYGYTF,TGTGCCAGCAGTCAATATGACGGAGCTCAAGCTAACTATGGCTACACCTTC
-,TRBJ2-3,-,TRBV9,CASSLGAGGTDTQYF,TGTGCCAGCTCCCTGGGGGCAGGGGGGACAGATACGCAGTATTTT
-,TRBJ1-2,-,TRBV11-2,CASSLGSGLGYGYTF,TGTGCCAGCAGCTTAGGTAGTGGCCTCGGCTATGGCTACACCTTC
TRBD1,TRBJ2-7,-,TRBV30,CAWSLGQGAYEQYF,TGTGCCTGGAGTCTCGGGCAGGGGGCCTACGAGCAGTACTTC
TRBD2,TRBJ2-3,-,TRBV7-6,CASRLGSASGLSTDTQYF,TGTGCCAGCAGACTAGGGTCGGCTAGCGGACTTAGCACAGATACGCAGTATTTT
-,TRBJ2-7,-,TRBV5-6,CASSLGTVYEQYF,TGTGCCAGCAGCTTGGGGACAGTCTACGAGCAGTACTTC
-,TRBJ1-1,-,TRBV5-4,CASRDGRGRSTEAFF,TGTGCCAGCAGAGATGGACGGGGAAGAAGCACTGAAGCTTTCTTT
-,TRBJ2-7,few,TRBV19,CASSGGYEQYF,TGTGCCAGTAGCGGCGGCTACGAGCAGTACTTC
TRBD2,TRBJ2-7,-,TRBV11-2,CASSPRSSGTYEQYF,TGTGCCAGCAGCCCTCGGTCTAGCGGCACCTACGAGCAGTACTTC
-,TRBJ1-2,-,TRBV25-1,CASSESWGASGYTF,TGTGCCAGCAGTGAAAGCTGGGGGGCGAGTGGCTACACCTTC
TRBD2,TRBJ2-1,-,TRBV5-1,CASSAQDRAGDGYNEQFF,TGCGCCAGCAGCGCCCAAGACAGAGCGGGGGATGGATACAATGAGCAGTTCTTC
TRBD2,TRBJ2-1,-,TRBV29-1,CSVERREGSHEQFF,TGCAGCGTTGAAAGGCGGGAGGGTAGCCATGAGCAGTTCTTC
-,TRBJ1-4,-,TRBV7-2,CASSPLEAINEKLFF,TGTGCCAGCAGCCCGTTGGAAGCCATTAATGAAAAACTGTTTTTT
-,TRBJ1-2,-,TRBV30,CAWSVQRATYGSPRRYTF,TGTGCCTGGAGTGTACAGCGGGCGACCTACGGGAGTCCTCGAAGATACACCTTC
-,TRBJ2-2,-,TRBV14,CASSIVTGASGELFF,TGTGCCAGCAGCATTGTAACGGGGGCATCCGGGGAGCTGTTTTTT
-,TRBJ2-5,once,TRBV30,CAWSDSGGFQYF,TGTGCCTGGAGTGATTCAGGGGGGTTCCAGTACTTC
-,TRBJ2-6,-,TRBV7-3,CASSFPGANVLTF,TGTGCCAGCAGCTTCCCGGGGGCCAACGTCCTGACTTTC
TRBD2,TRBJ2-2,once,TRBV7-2,CASSSRLAGPNTGELFF,TGTGCCAGCAGCAGCCGCCTAGCGGGGCCGAACACCGGGGAGCTGTTTTTT
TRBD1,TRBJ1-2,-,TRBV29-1,CSVATGEGIYGYTF,TGCAGCGTCGCGACAGGGGAGGGGATCTATGGCTACACCTTC
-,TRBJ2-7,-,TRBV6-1,CASKEYGFSYEQYF,TGTGCCAGCAAGGAATATGGTTTCTCCTACGAGCAGTACTTC
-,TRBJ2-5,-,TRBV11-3,CASSLGGWETQYF,TGTGCCAGCAGCTTAGGGGGCTGGGAGACCCAGTACTTC
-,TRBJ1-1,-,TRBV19,CASSAGTISTEAFF,TGTGCCAGTAGTGCCGGGACAATTTCCACTGAAGCTTTCTTT